These 19 T cell receptor beta chains originate from one sample sequenced in a study of T-cell memory formation after mild COVID-19. TCRdb passed the 5' RACE reads through MiXCR, listing each CDR3 protein once. Found here are about 210,000 distinct CDR3 sequences, under 30% of them singletons; the top ten hold about an eighth. The specimen sequenced was PBMCs or a T cell subset sorted from them (not recorded which). Receptors originate from an adult woman who had mild COVID-19 (a few samples of this study predate the infection). Cell type and time point are not known.

This clonotype was counted between two and nine times. The chain uses TRBV24-1 and TRBJ2-4; TRBD2 might be the D (7 bases). Germline assignment: CDR1 KGHDR and CDR2 SFDVKD. This CDR3 contains 14 residues. Trimming took off 3 bases at V and 6 bases at J, with 11 bases between the two ends. DNA for the CDR3: TGTGCCACCAGTGATAGGGGGGGCGGAAACATTCAGTACTTC. Its protein product is CATSDRGGGNIQYF.

A single count supports this clonotype. The chain has TRBV5-1 and TRBJ1-4; 10 nucleotides match TRBD1. With 5 bases clipped from V and 0 bases from J, the junction kept 1 base outside the gene matches. The CDR3 sequence is 15 residues long. Per germline, CDR1 SGHRS and CDR2 YFSETQ. The CDR3 is CASRDRGSTNEKLFF. For the CDR3, the DNA is TGCGCCAGCAGGGACAGGGGGTCAACTAATGAAAAACTGTTTTTT. The complete variable domain, with remaining parts taken from reference TRBV5-1 and TRBJ1-4, reads KAGVTQTPRYLIKTRGQQVTLSCSPISGHRSVSWYQQTPGQGLQFLFEYFSETQRNKGNFPGRFSGRQFSNSRSEMNVSTLELGDSALYLCASRDRGSTNEKLFFGSGTQLSVL.

This clonotype was observed a few times. The chain is built from TRBV12-3 or TRBV12-4 and TRBJ2-3, with D perhaps being TRBD1 or TRBD2 (5 bases each). Trimming removed 5 bases at V and 0 bases at J, with 15 bases between. The CDR3 sequence is 16 residues long. The CDR3 DNA reads TGTGCCAGCAGTGACGGGACGACTTCTAGCACAGATACGCAGTATTTT. This sequence encodes CASSDGTTSSTDTQYF.

The CDR3 DNA reads TGTGCCAGCAGCTCCCTTAGGGGGATTGGAGAGACCCAGTACTTC. Its translation is CASSSLRGIGETQYF. This sequence joins TRBV7-9 and TRBJ2-5, with a possible D match to TRBD1 (6 bases). This CDR3 region has 15 residues. Trimming removed 4 bases from V and 4 bases from J, with 16 bases in between. Germline V CDR1 and CDR2: SEHNR, FQNEAQ (reference sequence).

The chain is built from TRBV9 and TRBJ2-1, with 7 nucleotides matching TRBD2. Losses at the gene ends were 0 bases for V and 8 bases for J; bases not matched to a gene: 5. Germline CDR1 is SGDLS and CDR2 is YYNGEE. This CDR3 is built from 14 residues. The CDR3 spells CASSVVPAGDEQFF. The CDR3 nucleotides are TGTGCCAGCAGCGTAGTACCGGCGGGGGATGAGCAGTTCTTC.

V usage is TRBV2 and J usage is TRBJ2-7; D possibly uses TRBD1 or TRBD2 (5 bases each). Trimming cost V 3 bases and J 1 base, with 13 bases left between them. Germline V gene sequence: CDR1 SNHLY, CDR2 FYNNEI. The length of the CDR3 is 15 residues. Here the CDR3 DNA reads TGTGCCAGCAGTGACCCCGACAGCGGATCCTACGAGCAGTACTTC. Its translation: CASSDPDSGSYEQYF.

This clonotype was seen a few times. The chain employs TRBV7-2 and TRBJ1-1, with TRBD1 identical over 11 bases. The CDR3 is 15 residues long. With 2 bases clipped from V and 3 bases from J, the junction kept 2 bases outside the gene matches. CDR1 and CDR2 (germline): SGHTA, FQGNSA. CDR3 sequence: CASSLSDRGHTEAFF. For the CDR3, the DNA is TGTGCCAGCAGCTTATCGGACAGGGGGCACACTGAAGCTTTCTTT.

The chain carries TRBV3-1 and TRBJ1-2; 9 nucleotides line up with TRBD1. CDR1 is LGHDT, CDR2 YNNKEL, per germline (reference sequence). V shed 0 bases, J shed 1 base, and the junction held 3 bases outside the gene matches. This CDR3 spans 16 amino acids. The CDR3 region is CASSQEGQGLNYGYTF. The CDR3, as DNA: TGTGCCAGCAGCCAAGAAGGACAGGGGCTTAACTATGGCTACACCTTC.

This clonotype was counted only a few times. The chain recombines TRBV6-5 with TRBJ2-5; no reliable D call. The V end lost 0 bases, the J end lost 2 bases, and 7 bases lay between the germline ends. The germline gives CDR1 MNHEY, CDR2 SVGAGI. This CDR3 has 14 residues. CDR3 in DNA: TGTGCCAGCAGTTACTCAGGAGATCAAGAGACCCAGTACTTC. This translates into CASSYSGDQETQYF.

The chain joins TRBV11-2 to TRBJ1-6, with D possibly matching TRBD1 (6 bases). The CDR3 is 15 residues long. Germline V gene lookup returns CDR1 SGHAT and CDR2 FQNNGV. V lost 0 bases and J 8 bases, leaving 11 bases between the germline ends. The CDR3 DNA sequence: TGTGCCAGCAGCTTAGATACAGGGCCCTATTCACCCCTCCACTTT. This codes for CASSLDTGPYSPLHF.

V usage is TRBV20-1 and J usage is TRBJ2-5; the D gene is possibly TRBD2 (6 bases). Germline values: CDR1 DFQATT, CDR2 SNEGSKA (reference sequence). Trimming left V 0 bases short and J 1 base short, with 15 bases between. The CDR3 length is 16 residues. CDR3 amino acids: CSARDSDRDFQETQYF. Here the CDR3 DNA reads TGCAGTGCTAGAGATTCCGACCGGGACTTCCAAGAGACCCAGTACTTC.

This clonotype was seen a few times. The chain carries TRBV4-1 and TRBJ1-5; D unclear. This CDR3 contains 15 residues. V lost 0 bases and J 4 bases, leaving 10 bases between the germline ends. Germline values: CDR1 MGHRA, CDR2 YSYEKL. This CDR3 reads CASSQDAAGNQPQHF. The CDR3 DNA follows: TGCGCCAGCAGCCAAGATGCGGCAGGTAATCAGCCCCAGCATTTT.

J is TRBJ2-5 and V is TRBV5-1; 9 nucleotides agree with TRBD1. Germline V CDR1 and CDR2: SGHRS, YFSETQ. V was pared by 4 bases and J by 1 base, with 11 bases of the junction left unmatched. The CDR3 totals 17 residues. The CDR3 loop reads CASSPESQGAPQETQYF. The DNA of the CDR3 is TGCGCCAGCAGCCCAGAATCACAGGGGGCACCCCAAGAGACCCAGTACTTC. The variable domain in full, completed from reference TRBV5-1 and TRBJ2-5, reads KAGVTQTPRYLIKTRGQQVTLSCSPISGHRSVSWYQQTPGQGLQFLFEYFSETQRNKGNFPGRFSGRQFSNSRSEMNVSTLELGDSALYLCASSPESQGAPQETQYFGPGTRLLVL.

The chain recombines TRBV19 with TRBJ1-1; possible D gene TRBD1, 6 bases. The V gene lost 3 bases and the J gene lost 10 bases, with 18 bases spanning the gap. This CDR3 contains 14 residues. Germline V gene lookup returns CDR1 LNHDA and CDR2 SQIVND (reference sequence). The CDR3 loop is CASSMAMGDNIAFF. CDR3 in DNA: TGTGCCAGTAGTATGGCCATGGGGGACAATATAGCTTTCTTT. Variable domain in full (rest from reference TRBV19 and TRBJ1-1): DGGITQSPKYLFRKEGQNVTLSCEQNLNHDAMYWYRQDPGQGLRLIYYSQIVNDFQKGDIAEGYSVSREKKESFPLTVTSAQKNPTAFYLCASSMAMGDNIAFFGQGTRLTVV.

This clonotype came up a few times. This chain links TRBV9 with TRBJ2-1, with TRBD2 matching over 9 bases. The CDR3 is 16 residues long. Unmatched junction bases numbered 11, after V lost 4 bases and J lost 6 bases. CDR1 and CDR2 (germline): SGDLS, YYNGEE. The DNA of the CDR3 is TGTGCCAGCAGCTCAATAGGAGCGGGGGGCCTCAATGAGCAGTTCTTC. Protein sequence: CASSSIGAGGLNEQFF. Full variable domain (missing parts from reference TRBV9 and TRBJ2-1): DSGVTQTPKHLITATGQRVTLRCSPRSGDLSVYWYQQSLDQGLQFLIQYYNGEERAKGNILERFSAQQFPDLHSELNLSSLELGDSALYFCASSSIGAGGLNEQFFGPGTRLTVL.

V usage is TRBV5-1 and J usage is TRBJ2-3, with D perhaps being TRBD1 or TRBD2 (5 bases each). Germline assignment: CDR1 SGHRS and CDR2 YFSETQ. Trimming removed 5 bases at V and 3 bases at J, with 10 bases between. This CDR3 comprises 13 residues. CDR3 sequence (DNA): TGCGCCAGCAGAGTGGGGGAGACAGATACGCAGTATTTT. Translating it yields CASRVGETDTQYF.

The chain couples TRBV5-5 to TRBJ1-5; D is unclear. V lost 1 base and J 0 bases, leaving 5 bases between the germline ends. The germline gives CDR1 SGHKS, CDR2 YYEKEE (reference sequence). The CDR3 length is 14 residues. The DNA of the CDR3 is TGTGCCAGCAGCTTGTTGGTTAGCAATCAGCCCCAGCATTTT. Its protein product is CASSLLVSNQPQHF. The variable domain in full, with the rest retrieved from reference TRBV5-5 and TRBJ1-5, is DAGVTQSPTHLIKTRGQQVTLRCSPISGHKSVSWYQQVLGQGPQFIFQYYEKEERGRGNFPDRFSARQFPNYSSELNVNALLLGDSALYLCASSLLVSNQPQHFGDGTRLSIL.

The J gene is TRBJ1-2, the V gene TRBV9; no clear D. V gave up 0 bases and J gave up 4 bases, with 10 bases separating them. The CDR3 sequence is 14 residues long. Germline values: CDR1 SGDLS, CDR2 YYNGEE. For the CDR3, the DNA is TGTGCCAGCAGCGTAGACCCGGGTTCCTATGGCTACACCTTC. Its protein is CASSVDPGSYGYTF. The complete variable domain, with remaining parts taken from reference TRBV9 and TRBJ1-2, reads DSGVTQTPKHLITATGQRVTLRCSPRSGDLSVYWYQQSLDQGLQFLIQYYNGEERAKGNILERFSAQQFPDLHSELNLSSLELGDSALYFCASSVDPGSYGYTFGSGTRLTVV.

This chain links TRBV7-9 with TRBJ1-2; no reliable D call. The CDR3 is 11 amino acids. Trimming cost V 1 base and J 6 bases, with 3 bases left between them. From germline, CDR1 is SEHNR and CDR2 FQNEAQ (reference sequence). The CDR3 spells CASSLGDGYTF. The CDR3 bases are TGTGCCAGCAGCTTAGGGGATGGCTACACCTTC.